These 18 T cell receptor beta chains share one sample of origin, sequenced in a study of blood T cells in healthy people across ages. A J-beta primer mix and a sample-barcoded 5' primer were used in a second PCR of about 6 to 12 cycles. MiXCR, applied by TCRdb to the 5' RACE reads, yields one record per CDR3 protein. The sample has under 1,000,000 distinct CDR3 sequences, more than 35% seen once; the top ten hold approximately 18%. Sequenced: blood. These receptors all come from a man older than 75 in good health.

This clonotype was seen a few times. V is TRBV10-3 and J is TRBJ2-7, with D maybe TRBD1 (6 bases). The DNA end favors TRBJ2-5, so the J call may be wrong. The V gene's germline CDR1 is ENHRY and CDR2 SYGVKD. The CDR3 spans 13 residues. The chain's CDR3 is CAISPAGEETQYF. CDR3 sequence (DNA): TGTGCCATCAGTCCTGCAGGGGAAGAGACCCAGTACTTC.

The rearrangement uses TRBV5-6 and TRBJ1-6, with 7 bases that match TRBD1. The ends lost 4 bases at V and 6 bases at J; junction bases unmatched: 7. This CDR3 is built from 15 residues. Germline CDR1 and CDR2: SGHDT and YYEEEE. CDR3 region: CASSRQGTSNSPLHF. CDR3 DNA: TGTGCCAGCAGCCGACAGGGTACGAGTAATTCACCCCTCCACTTT.

This clonotype was seen only a few times. The rearrangement uses TRBV20-1 and TRBJ2-1, with D tentatively TRBD2 (6 bases). This CDR3 comprises 16 residues. From germline, CDR1 is DFQATT and CDR2 SNEGSKA (reference sequence). V gave up 3 bases and J gave up 0 bases, with 15 bases separating them. The CDR3 loop is CSASSGGMSSYNEQFF. As DNA, the CDR3 is TGCAGTGCTAGTTCAGGCGGGATGAGCTCCTACAATGAGCAGTTCTTC.

V is TRBV6-1 and J is TRBJ2-1; D not resolved. V gave up 0 bases and J gave up 8 bases, with 14 bases separating them. Germline CDR1 is MNHNS and CDR2 is SASEGT. The CDR3 covers 15 residues. Here the CDR3 DNA reads TGTGCCAGCAGTGAAGCCGTAAGGGTTCGCGATGAGCAGTTCTTC. Amino acid sequence: CASSEAVRVRDEQFF.

Points on this clonotype: This may stem from a read error, because a much larger clone lies one nucleotide away. V gene TRBV12-3 or TRBV12-4 combines with J gene TRBJ1-6; 9 bases are a match to TRBD1. This CDR3 is built from 14 residues. Trimming at V came to 5 bases and at J to 6 bases, leaving 2 bases not matched to a gene. This CDR3 reads CASSVGQGNSPLHF. The CDR3 DNA follows: TGTGCCAGCAGTGTGGGACAGGGTAATTCACCCCTCCACTTT.

The chain uses TRBV20-1 and TRBJ1-6, with 10 bases that match TRBD1. Losses at the gene ends were 6 bases for V and 8 bases for J; bases not matched to a gene: 7. Per the germline V gene, CDR1 is DFQATT and CDR2 is SNEGSKA (reference sequence). The CDR3 loop spans 14 amino acids. The CDR3 nucleotides read TGCAGTGCCCGCACCGGGACAGGGGATTCACCCCTCCACTTT. Translating it yields CSARTGTGDSPLHF.

The CDR3 loop reads CASLRQGQYGYTF. CDR3 bases: TGTGCCAGCTTACGACAGGGGCAGTATGGCTACACCTTC. The chain joins TRBV18 to TRBJ1-2; 8 nucleotides agree with TRBD1. Germline loops: CDR1 KGHSH, CDR2 LQKENI. The CDR3 has 13 amino acids. The V and J ends lost 7 bases and 5 bases, in that order; junction bases with no gene match: 6. The variable domain in full, completed from reference TRBV18 and TRBJ1-2, reads NAGVMQNPRHLVRRRGQEARLRCSPMKGHSHVYWYRQLPEEGLKFMVYLQKENIIDESGMPKERFSAEFPKEGPSILRIQQVVRGDSAAYFCASLRQGQYGYTFGSGTRLTVV.

This clonotype was detected once. The chain recombines TRBV7-3 with TRBJ2-1; 7 bases map to TRBD2. The ends lost 0 bases at V and 7 bases at J; junction bases unmatched: 9. CDR1 and CDR2 from the germline V gene are SGHTA and FQGTGA. The CDR3 contains 16 residues. The CDR3 here is CASSLTPTSLENEQFF. The DNA of the CDR3 is TGTGCCAGCAGCTTAACTCCGACTAGCCTAGAGAATGAGCAGTTCTTC.

This sequence joins TRBV10-3 and TRBJ1-6; 12 nucleotides line up with TRBD1. CDR1 ENHRY and CDR2 SYGVKD come from the germline V gene. V was clipped by 4 bases and J by 8 bases; unmatched bases: 3. The CDR3 extends over 15 amino acids. The CDR3: CAISGDRGPDSPLHF. CDR3 bases: TGTGCCATCAGTGGGGACAGGGGGCCGGATTCACCCCTCCACTTT.

This chain connects TRBV6-2 or TRBV6-3 to TRBJ2-7; tentatively, D is TRBD2 (6 bases). CDR1 and CDR2 from the germline V gene are MNHEY and SVGEGT. The CDR3 is 14 amino acids. With 6 bases removed from V and 2 bases from J, the gap between germline ends came to 14 bases. The CDR3 DNA reads TGTGCCAGCAGAGGACTACCCACAACCTACGAGCAGTACTTC. Protein sequence: CASRGLPTTYEQYF.

As regards this clonotype: A junction end diverges from the germline sequence, so it may reflect a read error. The gene calls are TRBV6-1 and TRBJ2-1; 8 bases are a match to TRBD2. Germline V gene lookup returns CDR1 MNHNS and CDR2 SASEGT. CDR3 length: 14 residues. The CDR3 bases are TGTACCAGTAAAGGCGGGAGGAGTTCCAATGAGCAGTTCTTC. It is translated as CTSKGGRSSNEQFF.

The table lists this clonotype with a count of one. The chain links TRBV4-1 to TRBJ2-5; D call uncertain. The J call could be wrong; TRBJ2-4 is a better fit for the DNA end. Germline V CDR1 and CDR2: MGHRA, YSYEKL. CDR3 size: 16 residues. CDR3 sequence (DNA): TGCGCCAGCAGCCAAGATTGGGGATCTCCCCCCAACATTCAGTACTTC. This codes for CASSQDWGSPPNIQYF.

This clonotype was detected only a few times. The genes are TRBV7-2 and TRBJ2-1; D call uncertain. V shed 0 bases and J shed 14 bases, with 11 bases lying between them. The CDR3 loop spans 12 amino acids. Germline lookup yields CDR1 SGHTA and CDR2 FQGNSA. The CDR3 coding sequence is TGTGCCAGCAGCTTAGCGGTGGGCCTAGAGTTCTTC. Protein product: CASSLAVGLEFF.

A few counts support this clonotype. The J gene is TRBJ2-7, the V gene TRBV5-6; tentatively, D is TRBD1 or TRBD2 (5 bases each). Between the trimmed V and J ends, which lost 0 bases and 6 bases, there was a span of 13 bases. The V gene's germline CDR1 is SGHDT and CDR2 YYEEEE. The CDR3 runs to 14 residues. The CDR3 here is CASSLVGRESEQYF. The CDR3, as DNA: TGTGCCAGCAGCTTGGTAGGCAGGGAGAGCGAGCAGTACTTC.

The V and J genes are TRBV12-3 or TRBV12-4 and TRBJ2-3; 8 nucleotides line up with TRBD1. This CDR3 spans 16 amino acids. V shed 5 bases and J 0 bases; nucleotides not matched to a gene: 7. The CDR3 region has the DNA TGTGCCAGCAGTCCTCGGGACAGGCCTAGCACAGATACGCAGTATTTT. Protein sequence: CASSPRDRPSTDTQYF.

A note on this clonotype: One junction end does not reproduce the germline sequence, and a read error may be involved. CDR3 residues: CANSLVRDTTNSGRYIQYF. DNA of the CDR3: TGTGCCAACAGCTTAGTTCGGGACACCACCAACTCGGGTCGGTACATTCAGTACTTC. The chain employs TRBV11-2 and TRBJ2-4; weak D call: TRBD1 (6 bases). The CDR3 runs to 19 residues. Germline CDR1 SGHAT, CDR2 FQNNGV.

A few counts support this clonotype. The V gene is TRBV7-2, the J gene TRBJ2-1; 9 nucleotides match TRBD2. CDR3 length: 15 amino acids. The V and J ends lost 2 bases and 2 bases, in that order; junction bases with no gene match: 1. The germline V gene encodes CDR1 SGHTA and CDR2 FQGNSA. The CDR3 region is CASSLIAGAYNEQFF. DNA for the CDR3: TGTGCCAGCAGCTTAATAGCGGGAGCCTACAATGAGCAGTTCTTC.

In this sample, this clonotype turned up a few times. This rearrangement joins TRBV29-1 to TRBJ2-2; 10 positions agree with TRBD1. The junction had 7 bases not matched to a gene; V was cut back by 8 bases and J by 4 bases. This CDR3 region has 14 residues. The germline CDR1 and CDR2 sequences are SQVTM and ANQGSEA. CDR3 DNA: TGCAGCTTTTCTGGGACAGGGGTCACCGGGGAGCTGTTTTTT. Its protein is CSFSGTGVTGELFF.